This entry features one T cell receptor (beta chain) sequence. TCRdb's table, derived via immunoSEQ multiplex PCR, lists solely in-frame clones and lacks some. The sample yields tens of thousands of clones, almost 95% seen once. This sample is part of a study of T cell changes during pregnancy in multiple sclerosis. Trimming took 2 bases from V and 7 from J; bases not matched to a gene: 7. Per the germline V gene, CDR1 is GTSNPN and CDR2 is SVGIG (reference sequence). The length of the CDR3 is 15 residues. This chain connects TRBV30 to TRBJ1-6, with 8 bases that match TRBD1. The sequences come from peripheral blood, collected after pregnancy. The receptor's source is a female donor with multiple sclerosis, enrolled in a pregnancy study. CDR3 protein: CAWSLGTGKNSPLHF. CDR3 bases: TGTGCCTGGAGTCTAGGGACAGGAAAAAATTCACCCCTCCACTTT. Together with reference TRBV30 and TRBJ1-6, the CDR3 gives the full variable domain: SQTIHQWPATLVQPVGSPLSLECTVEGTSNPNLYWYRQAAGRGLQLLFYSVGIGQISSEVPQNLSASRPQDRQFILSSKKLLLSDSGFYLCAWSLGTGKNSPLHFGNGTRLTVT.